This T cell receptor (beta chain) was obtained from a study of cytomegalovirus exposure and HLA in healthy donors. Per germline, CDR1 LNHDA and CDR2 SQIVND (reference sequence). Trimming cost V 8 bases and J 10 bases; bases outside gene matches: 10. The CDR3 runs to 14 residues. PCR was performed using 60 Vbeta and 13 Jbeta primers. Repertoires were generated with immunoSEQ multiplex PCR, while TCRdb's copy carries only in-frame clones and drops some. In the table there are approximately 170,000 clones, about 70% of which are singletons. The material sequenced was PBMCs. J is TRBJ1-6 and V is TRBV19, with 8 nucleotides matching TRBD1. This receptor was identified in a woman younger than 35 in good health and CMV-seropositive. As DNA, the CDR3 is TGTGCCAGTGGGAGACAGGGGAATTTGTCACCCCTCCACTTT. Protein product: CASGRQGNLSPLHF.